There are a few counts of the clone carrying this T cell receptor beta chain. Its antigen is undetermined. This record belongs to a study of T cells in Graves' hyperthyroidism and ophthalmopathy. Study results and limitations: Onset of ophthalmopathy came a median around 6.5 months after the model predicted it.

It was RNA transcripts that yielded the amplified TCR beta CDR3 regions. Carried out on the TCR CDR3, a first-round RT-PCR used the HTBI primer set. Using its own MiXCR run on the multiplex PCR reads, TCRdb lists one record per CDR3 protein. The data contain about 530,000 distinct CDR3 sequences, 17% of them singletons. Trimming took 5 bases from V and 6 from J; bases not matched to a gene: 8. Looked up from germline, CDR1 is SEHNR and CDR2 is FQNEAQ (reference sequence). The CDR3 contains 15 residues. Uncontrolled infection, other autoimmune disease, pregnancy or lactation led to exclusion. The chain uses TRBV7-9 and TRBJ2-1; 9 bases match TRBD1. Sequencing was done on a sample of blood. This TCR derives from a young woman with Graves' ophthalmopathy. Here the CDR3 DNA reads TGTGCCAGCAGCGGGTACCGGGACAGGGTCAATGAGCAGTTCTTC. It codes for CASSGYRDRVNEQFF.